This T cell receptor (beta chain) was retrieved from a study of T cells expressing NK-cell markers. Overall study: Repertoire data for TCR beta were derived from sorted T cells (CD3+CD56+NKG2C+, CD3+CD56+NKG2C- and CD3+CD56-NKG2C+).

The CDR3 contains 15 residues. CDR1 and CDR2 (germline): SGHTA, FQGNSA. Study observations and caveats: HCMV specificity of the expanded NKG2C+ T cell clones stayed unclear. Dominant NKG2C+ clonotype frequencies of about 1.0-7.0% of CD8+ T cells were measured in over five donors.

The authors made TCR beta cDNA libraries by 5'RACE template switching. This switching added a universal primer site and UMIs. After re-calling the 5' RACE reads, TCRdb lists one entry per CDR3 protein, DNA absent. The table for this sample gives 400,000 to 550,000 distinct CDR3 sequences. As to this clonotype: Its antigen is still unknown.

The TCR originated in a woman aged 18-70 years in good health. Sequenced sample: blood T cells: a sorted CD56 or NKG2C T cell subset, CD4+ or CD8+ T cells, or bulk PBMC T cells (not recorded which). The chain joins TRBV7-2 to TRBJ1-4; the TCRdb D gene call, TRBD1, has no DNA to confirm it. CDR3 sequence reads: CASSLRTGMDEKLFF.